A few counts support the clone carrying this TCR beta chain. Its antigen is still unknown. Possible read error: a much larger clone is one base away. This sample stems from a study of CD8 T cells in ankylosing spondylitis. Quantitative barcoded 5'-RACE was used to prepare TCR beta libraries. MiXCR was run by TCRdb on the 5' RACE reads, yielding one entry per CDR3 protein. The repertoire holds roughly 100,000 distinct CDR3 sequences, with roughly 8.7% as singletons. The germline CDR1 and CDR2 sequences are MNHEY and SVGEGT. CDR3 size: 14 residues. Study-wide results and caveats: The disease-linked clones had a CD8+ phenotype and low blood frequencies.

This sequence was found in a male donor with ankylosing spondylitis or in good health (not recorded which). V usage is TRBV6-2 or TRBV6-3 and J usage is TRBJ2-1, with a possible D match to TRBD2 (6 bases). What was sequenced was blood, either unsorted or a sorted T cell fraction (not recorded which). Written as DNA, the CDR3 is TGTGCAACCCGGGACTCCACGCGATACACTGAGCAGTTCTTC. Amino acid sequence: CATRDSTRYTEQFF.